This T cell receptor (beta chain) emerged from a study of identifying expanded T cells in peripheral blood. Study-level findings and limits: About 1.2 clones differed between technical replicates, versus 16.4 and 19 over time. Clone count variance between roughly 2-week samples rose with total template count.

Turning to this clone: The antigen is undetermined.

Sequencing used immunoSEQ multiplex PCR; TCRdb keeps in-frame clones, though not all of them. The profile shows about 91,000 clones, around 88% of them singletons. Healthy donors had no documented immune events, such as infections, while sampled. The CDR3 is 14 residues long. With V trimmed by 7 bases and J by 0 bases, 7 bases remained unmatched. Germline loops: CDR1 GTSNPN, CDR2 SVGIG (reference sequence). This receptor was obtained from a person between 18 and 69 years old in good health. This rearrangement joins TRBV30 to TRBJ2-3; 7 nucleotides match TRBD1. Material: blood. This CDR3 is CASTDRASTDTQYF. The CDR3 DNA follows: TGTGCCTCAACCGACAGGGCTAGCACAGATACGCAGTATTTT.